These T cell receptor beta chains were read from a single sample in a study of blood T cell repertoires in COVID-19. Method: immunoSEQ multiplex PCR; TCRdb's copy keeps in-frame clones and lacks some. The data contain around 250,000 clones, approximately 91% of them seen just once; the ten biggest clones take up around 0.7%. The sequenced material came from peripheral blood. These receptors all come from a human donor in a cohort sampled during active COVID-19. The CDR3 runs from the conserved cysteine through the conserved F or W. A D gene is named only where the DNA matches it firmly. Part of the rows lack a size; the others show once, few, many or a class for expanded clones.

j_gene,v_gene,abundance,d_gene,CDR3aa,CDR3nt
TRBJ1-5,TRBV7-2,-,TRBD1,CASSFTGTGASNQPQHF,TGTGCCAGCAGCTTCACCGGGACAGGAGCTAGCAATCAGCCCCAGCATTTT
TRBJ2-7,TRBV7-9,few,-,CASSLGDSSYEQYF,TGTGCCAGCAGCTTAGGCGACAGTTCCTACGAGCAGTACTTC
TRBJ2-7,TRBV14,-,TRBD1,CASSRGQGVGYEQYF,TGTGCCAGCAGCCGGGGACAGGGGGTTGGGTACGAGCAGTACTTC
TRBJ2-2,TRBV4-3,once,TRBD1,CASSPGQGVNTGELFF,TGCGCCAGCAGCCCTGGACAGGGGGTGAACACCGGGGAGCTGTTTTTT
TRBJ2-1,TRBV18,once,-,CASSHLSRSYNNEQFF,TGTGCCAGCTCCCACCTCTCCCGCTCGTACAACAATGAGCAGTTCTTC
TRBJ1-4,TRBV13,-,-,CASSLGTENEKLFF,TGTGCCAGCAGCTTAGGGACGGAGAATGAAAAACTGTTTTTT
TRBJ2-1,TRBV27,-,TRBD2,CASSFAASGRNEQFF,TGTGCCAGCAGTTTTGCGGCTAGCGGGAGAAATGAGCAGTTCTTC
TRBJ1-1,TRBV10-2,-,TRBD1,CASSERGGGVGANTEAFF,TGCGCCAGCAGTGAAAGAGGGGGCGGAGTGGGCGCTAACACTGAAGCTTTCTTT
TRBJ1-2,TRBV15,-,TRBD1,CATSSRQGNYGYTF,TGTGCCACCAGCTCTAGACAGGGGAACTATGGCTACACCTTC
TRBJ2-1,TRBV7-2,-,TRBD1,CASSAGSTGDEQFF,TGTGCCAGCAGCGCGGGGTCGACAGGGGATGAGCAGTTCTTC
TRBJ2-3,TRBV14,once,-,CASSQFGSSTDTQYF,TGTGCCAGCAGCCAATTCGGGTCAAGCACAGATACGCAGTATTTT
TRBJ2-7,TRBV3-1/TRBV3-2,-,TRBD2,CASSQAILTSGTHEQYF,TGTGCCAGCAGCCAGGCCATTTTGACTAGCGGGACCCACGAGCAGTACTTC
TRBJ1-1,TRBV21-1,-,-,CASSKAREGESRGTEAFF,TGTGCCAGCAGCAAAGCGCGGGAGGGGGAGAGCAGGGGCACTGAAGCTTTCTTT
TRBJ1-2,TRBV3-1/TRBV3-2,-,-,CASSQQGGYGYTF,TGTGCCAGCAGCCAACAGGGTGGCTATGGCTACACCTTC
TRBJ2-7,TRBV28,-,-,CASSFSPSGAYEQYF,TGTGCCAGCAGTTTCAGCCCCAGCGGTGCCTACGAGCAGTACTTC
TRBJ1-1,TRBV20-1,-,-,CSAWGDTEAFF,TGCAGTGCTTGGGGGGACACTGAAGCTTTCTTT
TRBJ2-3,TRBV11-3,-,TRBD2,CASSPGLAAPSTDTQYF,TGTGCCAGCAGCCCGGGACTAGCGGCTCCTAGCACAGATACGCAGTATTTT
TRBJ1-1,TRBV11-2,-,-,CASVAWEGTEAFF,TGTGCCAGCGTCGCGTGGGAGGGCACTGAAGCTTTCTTT
TRBJ1-5,TRBV19,-,TRBD1,CASRRTGLGVGYQPQHF,TGTGCCAGTAGAAGGACAGGGTTGGGGGTAGGATATCAGCCCCAGCATTTT
TRBJ2-7,TRBV7-8,-,-,CASSLETGIGYEQYF,TGTGCCAGCAGCTTAGAAACAGGGATTGGCTACGAGCAGTACTTC
TRBJ1-2,TRBV24-1,once,TRBD1,CATSDSRTGVGYTF,TGTGCCACCAGTGATTCTCGGACAGGGGTTGGCTACACCTTC
TRBJ1-6,TRBV19,-,TRBD1,CASSIEHRGSNSPLHF,TGTGCCAGTAGTATTGAGCACAGGGGGAGTAATTCACCCCTCCACTTT
TRBJ1-5,TRBV7-8,-,TRBD1,CASSSPQGARSQPQHF,TGTGCCAGCAGCTCGCCACAGGGGGCTCGAAGTCAGCCCCAGCATTTT
TRBJ1-5,TRBV28,-,-,CAIRGFDGDFNQPQHF,TGTGCCATCCGCGGCTTCGACGGTGACTTCAATCAGCCCCAGCATTTT
TRBJ2-1,TRBV10-2,-,TRBD2,CASSESLAGGPIEQFF,TGCGCCAGCAGTGAGTCTCTAGCGGGGGGACCCATTGAGCAGTTCTTC
TRBJ2-6,TRBV14,-,-,CASSQVGGLGANVLTF,TGTGCCAGCAGCCAAGTCGGGGGGCTTGGGGCCAACGTCCTGACTTTC
TRBJ1-2,TRBV28,-,-,CASSSNERQGYTF,TGTGCCAGCAGTTCCAACGAACGTCAGGGCTACACCTTC
TRBJ1-5,TRBV2,-,-,CASRGQGLRGPQHF,TGTGCCAGCAGAGGTCAGGGATTGAGAGGGCCCCAGCATTTT
TRBJ1-1,TRBV10-1,-,TRBD1,CASSVYRQGSEAFF,TGCGCCAGCAGTGTCTATCGACAGGGTTCAGAAGCTTTCTTT
TRBJ1-1,TRBV7-9,-,-,CASSLVSPNEAFF,TGTGCCAGCAGCTTAGTTAGTCCTAATGAAGCTTTCTTT
TRBJ1-3,TRBV5-1,-,-,CASSLENSGSGNTIYF,TGCGCCAGCAGCTTGGAGAACTCGGGCTCTGGAAACACCATATATTTT
TRBJ1-2,TRBV30,-,-,CACSTDRPYTF,TGTGCCTGTAGCACTGACAGGCCCTACACCTTC
TRBJ2-7,TRBV28,-,TRBD2,CASSLFLKRESSYEQYF,TGTGCCAGCAGTTTGTTCTTGAAGCGGGAGAGTTCCTACGAGCAGTACTTC
TRBJ2-5,TRBV13,-,TRBD2,CASSPSREDETQYF,TGTGCCAGCAGCCCGTCGCGGGAGGACGAGACCCAGTACTTC
TRBJ2-7,TRBV7-8,-,TRBD1,CASSLAGTGISYEQYF,TGTGCCAGCAGCTTAGCTGGGACAGGGATATCCTACGAGCAGTACTTC
TRBJ2-7,TRBV5-1,-,-,CASSLGTERAYEQYF,TGCGCCAGCAGCTTGGGTACAGAGAGGGCCTACGAGCAGTACTTC